A selection of T cell receptor beta chains follows, all from one sample in a study of T cell repertoires in cytomegalovirus infection. TCRdb ran MiXCR on the reads and lists one entry per CDR3 protein. The data contain about 600,000 distinct CDR3 sequences, roughly 26% of them seen just once; the ten biggest clones take up 8%. Sequencing used CD8+ T cells from PBMCs. Every receptor here comes from a human donor in good health (CMV status not recorded). Some clones in this sample may be carry-over from other donors' samples. Each CDR3 is given with its conserved first and last residue. The D gene is left open where the match is weak.

V gene	J gene	D gene	CDR3 length	CDR3 protein
TRBV14	TRBJ2-5	NA	16	CASSQDYGPVGETQYF
TRBV6-2/TRBV6-3	TRBJ1-1	NA	11	CASSRGLEAFF
TRBV27	TRBJ1-5	NA	14	CASRRGTSNQPQHF
TRBV6-2/TRBV6-3	TRBJ2-5	TRBD2	15	CASSPGLAGIETQYF
TRBV10-3	TRBJ2-5	NA	15	CAISESGESGETQYF
TRBV7-9	TRBJ2-7	NA	13	CASVSFKGYEQYF
TRBV9	TRBJ2-1	TRBD1	15	CASSVWGQGASEQFF
TRBV20-1	TRBJ1-5	NA	14	CSARDEFSNQPQHF
TRBV29-1	TRBJ1-2	TRBD1	14	CSAPSDRGFYGYTF
TRBV7-2	TRBJ2-2	NA	16	CASSLGQAANTGELFF
TRBV28	TRBJ1-4	NA	14	CASETVGFNEKLFF